What follows are 32 T cell receptor beta chains derived from one specimen sequenced in a study of Tregs in tolerant kidney transplant recipients. Profiling relied on immunoSEQ multiplex PCR, and the TCRdb table lists in-frame clones only, not all of them. This repertoire shows around 70,000 clones, roughly 89% found once; its top ten account for about 10%. The specimen comprised CD8+ T cells from blood, sampled before the transplant. The receptors were gathered from a human donor who received a combined kidney and bone marrow transplant.

The chain combines TRBV15 with TRBJ2-2, with D perhaps matching TRBD2 (7 bases). This CDR3 is built from 16 residues. The V gene's germline CDR1 is LNHNV and CDR2 YYDKDF (reference sequence). V lost 0 bases, J lost 3 bases, and 11 bases lay in between. The CDR3 loop is CATSRDRGAHTGELFF. Written as DNA, the CDR3 is TGTGCCACCAGCAGAGATCGGGGGGCCCACACCGGGGAGCTGTTTTTT.

The rearrangement links TRBV11-3 to TRBJ2-4; perhaps TRBD1 as D (6 bases). The V end was cut by 3 bases, the J end by 10 bases, with 13 bases between. The CDR3 has 13 residues. Germline CDR1 and CDR2: SGHNT and YENEEA. The CDR3 spells CASSFQGTPIQYF. DNA for the CDR3: TGTGCCAGCAGCTTCCAGGGGACCCCTATTCAGTACTTC.

The CDR3 here is CASSLSPMTGINYGYTF. The CDR3 region has the DNA TGTGCCAGCAGCTTAAGCCCCATGACAGGGATTAACTATGGCTACACCTTC. The rearrangement joins TRBV7-3 to TRBJ1-2; 7 nucleotides line up with TRBD1. The trim removed 1 base at V and 1 base at J, leaving 9 bases unmatched. The CDR3 has 17 amino acids. Per germline, CDR1 SGHTA and CDR2 FQGTGA. The full variable domain, in which reference TRBV7-3 and TRBJ1-2 provide the parts outside the CDR3, is GAGVSQTPSNKVTEKGKYVELRCDPISGHTALYWYRQSLGQGPEFLIYFQGTGAADDSGLPNDRFFAVRPEGSVSTLKIQRTERGDSAVYLCASSLSPMTGINYGYTFGSGTRLTVV.

V is TRBV7-6 and J is TRBJ2-7, with 8 bases lining up with TRBD2. Per the germline V gene, CDR1 is SGHVS and CDR2 is FNYEAQ. V was clipped by 6 bases and J by 2 bases; unmatched bases: 6. The length of the CDR3 is 14 residues. CDR3 bases: TGTGCCAGCAGTGAGCTAGCGGGTACCTACGAGCAGTACTTC. Protein sequence: CASSELAGTYEQYF.

The gene calls are TRBV6-5 and TRBJ2-7, with TRBD1 matching over 7 bases. V lost 8 bases and J lost 2; bases outside the gene matches: 3. Germline V gene lookup returns CDR1 MNHEY and CDR2 SVGAGI. CDR3 size: 12 residues. CDR3 protein: CASLGQTYEQYF. The CDR3 DNA is TGTGCCAGCCTGGGACAGACCTACGAGCAGTACTTC.

The gene calls are TRBV30 and TRBJ1-5; TRBD1 matches at 10 bases. The junction had 4 bases not matched to a gene; V was cut back by 2 bases and J by 6 bases. Germline-derived CDR1 and CDR2 are GTSNPN and SVGIG (reference sequence). CDR3 length: 14 residues. The CDR3 protein is CAWSTGTGVQPQHF. The CDR3 coding sequence is TGTGCCTGGAGTACCGGGACAGGGGTTCAGCCCCAGCATTTT.

This clone was found a few times. This chain uses TRBV9 with TRBJ1-1; D ambiguous. Trimming removed 0 bases at V and 3 bases at J, with 3 bases between. The CDR3 length is 12 residues. Per the germline V gene, CDR1 is SGDLS and CDR2 is YYNGEE. The CDR3, as DNA: TGTGCCAGCAGCGTAGCTGACACTGAAGCTTTCTTT. It encodes CASSVADTEAFF. Full variable domain (rest looked up from reference TRBV9 and TRBJ1-1): DSGVTQTPKHLITATGQRVTLRCSPRSGDLSVYWYQQSLDQGLQFLIQYYNGEERAKGNILERFSAQQFPDLHSELNLSSLELGDSALYFCASSVADTEAFFGQGTRLTVV.

V and J are TRBV7-9 and TRBJ2-1; no clear D. There are 16 residues in the CDR3. Germline CDR1 SEHNR, CDR2 FQNEAQ (reference sequence). V dropped 1 base and J dropped 5 bases, with 15 bases sitting between them. As DNA, the CDR3 is TGTGCCAGCAGCTTAGTTTCGGTGGAGACTCACAATGAGCAGTTCTTC. As protein: CASSLVSVETHNEQFF.

CDR3 sequence reads: CASSSVRGYNEQFF. In nucleotides, the CDR3 is TGTGCCAGTAGTAGTGTAAGGGGTTACAATGAGCAGTTCTTC. The V and J genes are TRBV19 and TRBJ2-1, with a weak D call TRBD1 (5 bases). Trimming pared 4 bases from V and 4 bases from J, leaving 11 bases between. The CDR3 length is 14 residues. In germline, CDR1 is LNHDA, CDR2 SQIVND (reference sequence).

The rearrangement links TRBV19 to TRBJ1-4; unclear D gene. Trimming removed 5 bases at V and 5 bases at J, with 18 bases between. The CDR3 loop spans 16 amino acids. From germline, CDR1 is LNHDA and CDR2 SQIVND (reference sequence). CDR3 region: CASSSFSEGRNEKLFF. As DNA, the CDR3 is TGTGCCAGTAGTTCCTTTTCTGAGGGTCGGAATGAAAAACTGTTTTTT.

The chain joins TRBV12-5 to TRBJ1-5; no reliable D call. This CDR3 spans 14 amino acids. CDR1 and CDR2 (germline): LGHNT, FRNRAP. V was cut by 7 bases and J by 1 base, with 11 bases left in between. CDR3 protein: CASVEGPSNQPQHF. The CDR3 bases are TGTGCTAGTGTCGAGGGTCCGAGCAATCAGCCCCAGCATTTT.

V and J are TRBV9 and TRBJ2-7; a possible D gene is TRBD1 (6 bases). V was clipped by 2 bases and J by 5 bases, with 11 bases between them. This CDR3 region has 13 residues. Germline CDR1 and CDR2: SGDLS and YYNGEE. As DNA, the CDR3 is TGTGCCAGCAGCGTCGTGGGGGCGGACGAGCAGTACTTC. Its translation: CASSVVGADEQYF.

This clone is judged medium-sized. This chain uses TRBV7-3 with TRBJ2-7; perhaps TRBD2 as D (6 bases). Trimming stripped 5 bases from V and 1 base from J, with 9 bases between. The CDR3 loop spans 13 amino acids. CDR1 is SGHTA, CDR2 FQGTGA, per germline. The CDR3 reads CASSDGLSYEQYF. The CDR3 DNA reads TGTGCCAGCAGCGACGGACTATCCTACGAGCAGTACTTC.

This clone has a single count. The chain couples TRBV9 to TRBJ2-2; no reliable D call. The CDR3 has 15 residues. V was cut by 0 bases and J by 4 bases, with 10 bases left in between. Germline V gives CDR1 SGDLS, CDR2 YYNGEE. The CDR3 spells CASSVAHLSTGELFF. The CDR3 DNA reads as TGTGCCAGCAGCGTAGCTCACCTATCCACCGGGGAGCTGTTTTTT.

This chain joins TRBV4-3 and TRBJ2-3; unclear D gene. V lost 0 bases to trimming and J lost 1 base, with 5 bases between them. The CDR3 runs 14 residues. The germline V gene has CDR1 LGHNA and CDR2 YSLEER. The CDR3 here is CASSQEQRTDTQYF. For the CDR3, the DNA is TGCGCCAGCAGCCAAGAACAGCGCACAGATACGCAGTATTTT.

The CDR3 is CASSPGQGYHEQYF. CDR3 bases: TGTGCCAGCAGTCCGGGACAGGGATATCACGAGCAGTACTTC. The chain recombines TRBV28 with TRBJ2-7; 9 bases are a match to TRBD1. The CDR3 covers 14 residues. Germline CDR1 MDHEN, CDR2 SYDVKM. Trimming took 5 bases from V and 5 from J; bases not matched to a gene: 7.

This clone has a single count. This sample includes further DNA sequences coding for the same CDR3. The chain is built from TRBV9 and TRBJ1-6; 11 bases fit TRBD1. There are 15 residues in the CDR3. V lost 0 bases and J lost 13; bases outside the gene matches: 6. Per the germline V gene, CDR1 is SGDLS and CDR2 is YYNGEE. The CDR3 DNA reads as TGTGCCAGCAGCGTAGGGGGGACAGGGGGTTCCCCCCTCCACTTT. The encoded protein is CASSVGGTGGSPLHF.

The chain recombines TRBV11-3 with TRBJ2-7; no clear D. This CDR3 region has 13 residues. CDR1 SGHNT and CDR2 YENEEA come from the germline V gene. V dropped 5 bases and J dropped 6 bases, with 14 bases sitting between them. The CDR3 nucleotides read TGTGCCAGCAGCACCGGCCGGGTTCTCGAGCAGTACTTC. Translated: CASSTGRVLEQYF. The variable domain in full, with the rest retrieved from reference TRBV11-3 and TRBJ2-7, is EAGVVQSPRYKIIEKKQPVAFWCNPISGHNTLYWYLQNLGQGPELLIRYENEEAVDDSQLPKDRFSAERLKGVDSTLKIQPAELGDSAVYLCASSTGRVLEQYFGPGTRLTVT.

This chain uses TRBV6-1 with TRBJ2-2, with TRBD2 identical over 14 bases. Trimming cost V 7 bases and J 4 bases; bases outside gene matches: 2. The length of the CDR3 is 15 residues. Germline values: CDR1 MNHNS, CDR2 SASEGT. CDR3 sequence reads: CASIGLAGGTGELFF. CDR3 nucleotide sequence: TGTGCCAGCATAGGACTAGCGGGAGGCACCGGGGAGCTGTTTTTT.

The gene calls are TRBV9 and TRBJ2-5, with 14 bases that match TRBD2. The V segment lost 4 bases and the J segment 0 bases; nucleotides outside the gene matches: 14. The V gene's germline CDR1 is SGDLS and CDR2 YYNGEE. This CDR3 has 20 residues. The CDR3 loop is CASSNSRGGLAGVHQETQYF. CDR3 nucleotides: TGTGCCAGCAGCAACTCCCGTGGGGGACTAGCGGGAGTCCACCAAGAGACCCAGTACTTC.

The genes are TRBV9 and TRBJ2-7; 8 bases match TRBD1. The trim removed 5 bases at V and 5 bases at J, leaving 9 bases unmatched. Germline values: CDR1 SGDLS, CDR2 YYNGEE. The CDR3 length is 14 residues. The CDR3 nucleotides read TGTGCCAGCAGTGCTTGGGACAGGAGCGACGAGCAGTACTTC. Residues: CASSAWDRSDEQYF.

The chain couples TRBV18 to TRBJ2-7; possible D gene TRBD1, 6 bases. Trimming removed 0 bases from V and 5 bases from J, with 17 bases in between. Germline values: CDR1 KGHSH, CDR2 LQKENI. The CDR3 covers 16 residues. This CDR3 reads CASSPPGRGPDHEQYF. CDR3 nucleotide sequence: TGTGCCAGCTCACCACCGGGCAGGGGCCCCGACCACGAGCAGTACTTC.

This clone was observed once. The chain combines TRBV5-1 with TRBJ1-2, with TRBD1 matching 7 bases. The ends lost 3 bases at V and 6 bases at J; junction bases unmatched: 8. In germline, CDR1 is SGHRS, CDR2 YFSETQ. This CDR3 is 14 amino acids long. The CDR3 here is CASSWAGGVNGYTF. CDR3 coding DNA: TGCGCCAGCAGCTGGGCAGGGGGAGTGAATGGCTACACCTTC.

The chain is built from TRBV5-6 and TRBJ1-2; TRBD1 is a possible D gene (5 bases). Germline V CDR1 and CDR2: SGHDT, YYEEEE. The CDR3 totals 16 residues. V lost 1 base, J lost 4 bases, and 17 bases lay in between. CDR3 region: CASSLFEQGAGYGYTF. The CDR3 nucleotides read TGTGCCAGCAGCTTGTTTGAGCAGGGTGCAGGCTATGGCTACACCTTC.

The chain links TRBV7-9 to TRBJ2-7; 10 bases align to TRBD1. The CDR3 is 14 residues long. The ends lost 5 bases at V and 1 base at J; junction bases unmatched: 2. CDR1 and CDR2 (germline): SEHNR, FQNEAQ (reference sequence). The CDR3 DNA reads TGTGCCAGCAGCCGGACAGGGGGGTCCTACGAGCAGTACTTC. It codes for CASSRTGGSYEQYF.

The rearrangement uses TRBV9 and TRBJ2-7, with 8 bases that match TRBD1. The V segment lost 4 bases and the J segment 0 bases; nucleotides outside the gene matches: 6. From germline, CDR1 is SGDLS and CDR2 YYNGEE. The CDR3 contains 15 residues. The CDR3 protein is CASSIGTGLSYEQYF. The CDR3 bases are TGTGCCAGCAGCATTGGGACAGGCCTCTCCTACGAGCAGTACTTC.

The gene calls are TRBV5-1 and TRBJ2-7; 10 bases line up with TRBD1. Germline-derived CDR1 and CDR2 are SGHRS and YFSETQ. V shed 3 bases and J 3 bases; nucleotides not matched to a gene: 3. The CDR3 runs 14 residues. Here the CDR3 DNA reads TGCGCCAGCAGCTGGGACAGGGGAGGCTACGAGCAGTACTTC. It yields the protein CASSWDRGGYEQYF.

The chain employs TRBV6-6 and TRBJ1-1; D unclear. The germline V gene has CDR1 MNHNY and CDR2 SVGAGI (reference sequence). The germline V and J ends were trimmed by 5 bases and 4 bases, with 14 bases remaining between them. This CDR3 has 14 amino acids. CDR3 amino acids: CASSLLTGGTEAFF. In DNA, the CDR3 is TGTGCCAGCAGTCTCCTAACCGGAGGCACTGAAGCTTTCTTT.

The chain joins TRBV13 to TRBJ1-2; 9 bases map to TRBD1. CDR3 length: 15 amino acids. After removal of 7 bases from V and 1 base from J, the junction contained 7 bases not matched to a gene. Germline CDR1 PRHDT, CDR2 FYEKMQ (reference sequence). This CDR3 is CASKLWGQGNYGYTF. CDR3 DNA sequence: TGTGCCAGCAAGCTATGGGGACAGGGTAACTATGGCTACACCTTC.

This chain uses TRBV7-2 with TRBJ1-1; D is ambiguous. CDR1 is SGHTA, CDR2 FQGNSA, per germline. V lost 5 bases to trimming and J lost 2 bases, with 18 bases between them. The CDR3 contains 16 residues. The CDR3 nucleotides are TGTGCCAGCAGCCGGAACAACCGGGGAGTTAACACTGAAGCTTTCTTT. Encoded protein: CASSRNNRGVNTEAFF.

The V gene is TRBV29-1, the J gene TRBJ1-2, with 7 bases fitting TRBD1. Per the germline V gene, CDR1 is SQVTM and CDR2 is ANQGSEA. Losses at the gene ends were 6 bases for V and 0 bases for J; bases not matched to a gene: 4. The CDR3 extends over 13 amino acids. CDR3 coding DNA: TGCAGCGTACCGGGACAGTCTAACTATGGCTACACCTTC. Its translation: CSVPGQSNYGYTF.

This clone occurred once. V is TRBV9 and J is TRBJ2-1, with 8 bases lining up with TRBD2. The V segment lost 0 bases and the J segment 8 bases; nucleotides outside the gene matches: 13. Germline V gene sequence: CDR1 SGDLS, CDR2 YYNGEE. The CDR3 covers 17 residues. CDR3 DNA: TGTGCCAGCAGCGTAGCTACCGGGGGGGAGGGAGTCGATGAGCAGTTCTTC. This gives the protein CASSVATGGEGVDEQFF. The variable domain in full, with the rest retrieved from reference TRBV9 and TRBJ2-1, is DSGVTQTPKHLITATGQRVTLRCSPRSGDLSVYWYQQSLDQGLQFLIQYYNGEERAKGNILERFSAQQFPDLHSELNLSSLELGDSALYFCASSVATGGEGVDEQFFGPGTRLTVL.